A selection of T cell receptor beta chains follows, all from one sample in a study of T cell changes during pregnancy in multiple sclerosis. Repertoires were generated with immunoSEQ multiplex PCR, while TCRdb's copy carries only in-frame clones and drops some. Of about 30,000 clones listed, about 93% are singletons. Here the sequenced sample was CD4+ T cells from peripheral blood mononuclear cells, taken after pregnancy. The receptors originated from a female donor with multiple sclerosis, enrolled in a pregnancy study. Each CDR3 is given with its conserved first and last residue. Fields, in order: V gene, J gene, D gene, clone size, CDR3 DNA, CDR3 protein. The D gene is left open where the match is weak. Clone size is given for some rows only: seen once, a few or many times, or a class if the clone is expanded.

v_gene: TRBV5-1
j_gene: TRBJ1-2
d_gene: NA
abundance: NA
CDR3nt: TGCGCCAGCAGCTCCCTCTCCCCGGGCTATGGCTACACCTTC
CDR3aa: CASSSLSPGYGYTF

v_gene: TRBV7-3
j_gene: TRBJ2-2
d_gene: NA
abundance: NA
CDR3nt: TGTGCCAGCAGCCTAGTGAGGAACACCGGGGAGCTGTTTTTT
CDR3aa: CASSLVRNTGELFF

v_gene: TRBV7-2
j_gene: TRBJ1-4
d_gene: TRBD1
abundance: NA
CDR3nt: TGTGCCAGCAGCTTAATGGGACAGGGAGTTAGAAAACTGTTTTTT
CDR3aa: CASSLMGQGVRKLFF

v_gene: TRBV9
j_gene: TRBJ2-3
d_gene: TRBD2
abundance: NA
CDR3nt: TGTGCCAGCAGCCTCAAAAACCCTAGCGGGAGCACAGATACGCAGTATTTT
CDR3aa: CASSLKNPSGSTDTQYF

v_gene: TRBV7-8
j_gene: TRBJ1-1
d_gene: NA
abundance: NA
CDR3nt: TGTGCCAGCAGCCTTATGCCGGGATTATTCTCTGAAGCTTTCTTT
CDR3aa: CASSLMPGLFSEAFF

v_gene: TRBV19
j_gene: TRBJ2-7
d_gene: TRBD2
abundance: NA
CDR3nt: TGTGCCAGTAGTATCCCGGGACTAGAAGTTGGGGAGCAGTACTTC
CDR3aa: CASSIPGLEVGEQYF

v_gene: TRBV28
j_gene: TRBJ1-6
d_gene: NA
abundance: once
CDR3nt: TGTGCCAGCAGGGGGGGCTATAATTCACCCCTCCACTTT
CDR3aa: CASRGGYNSPLHF

v_gene: TRBV7-6
j_gene: TRBJ2-7
d_gene: NA
abundance: NA
CDR3nt: TGTGCCAGCAGCACCGACACTGCCTACGAGCAGTACTTC
CDR3aa: CASSTDTAYEQYF

v_gene: TRBV15
j_gene: TRBJ1-3
d_gene: NA
abundance: NA
CDR3nt: TGTGCCACCAGCGCCGTCGGGGTAGGAAACACCATATATTTT
CDR3aa: CATSAVGVGNTIYF

v_gene: TRBV6-6
j_gene: TRBJ1-5
d_gene: NA
abundance: NA
CDR3nt: TGTGCCAGCAGTTTAAGGGGTTTTGGTCAGCCCCAGCATTTT
CDR3aa: CASSLRGFGQPQHF

v_gene: TRBV5-1
j_gene: TRBJ1-5
d_gene: NA
abundance: NA
CDR3nt: TGCGCCAGCAGCTTGGAGGGGGGCAATCAGCCCCAGCATTTT
CDR3aa: CASSLEGGNQPQHF

v_gene: TRBV5-1
j_gene: TRBJ2-7
d_gene: NA
abundance: NA
CDR3nt: TGCGCCAGCAGCTACGACAGGCCAGTAGGGGAGCAGTACTTC
CDR3aa: CASSYDRPVGEQYF

v_gene: TRBV4-2
j_gene: TRBJ2-7
d_gene: NA
abundance: once
CDR3nt: TGTGCCAGCAGCCAAGATAGTCCTGCTTCCTACGAGCAGTACTTC
CDR3aa: CASSQDSPASYEQYF

v_gene: TRBV30
j_gene: TRBJ2-5
d_gene: TRBD1
abundance: NA
CDR3nt: TGTGCCTGGAGTGCGGACAGGCCCGGAGAGACCCAGTACTTC
CDR3aa: CAWSADRPGETQYF

v_gene: TRBV5-1
j_gene: TRBJ1-2
d_gene: NA
abundance: NA
CDR3nt: TGCGCCAGCAGCTTGGACGGGGAAAGAAGGGCCTTC
CDR3aa: CASSLDGERRAF

v_gene: TRBV19
j_gene: TRBJ1-5
d_gene: NA
abundance: NA
CDR3nt: TGTGCCAGTCGACAACAGAATAGCAATCAGCCCCAGCATTTT
CDR3aa: CASRQQNSNQPQHF

v_gene: TRBV7-2
j_gene: TRBJ2-3
d_gene: TRBD1
abundance: NA
CDR3nt: TGTGCCAGCAGCAGGGGGCAGACTATCCTTGGTACGCAGTATTTT
CDR3aa: CASSRGQTILGTQYF

v_gene: TRBV5-1
j_gene: TRBJ1-1
d_gene: TRBD1
abundance: NA
CDR3nt: TGCGCCAGCAGCTTGGATGGACAGGGAAACACTGAAGCTTTCTTT
CDR3aa: CASSLDGQGNTEAFF

v_gene: TRBV27
j_gene: TRBJ2-7
d_gene: TRBD2
abundance: NA
CDR3nt: TGTGCCAGCAGTACATACGTAGCGGGAGTCAACGAGCAGTACTTC
CDR3aa: CASSTYVAGVNEQYF

v_gene: TRBV30
j_gene: TRBJ2-1
d_gene: NA
abundance: NA
CDR3nt: TGTGCCTGGAGTGTACGGCAGGGGACGAATGAGCAGTTCTTC
CDR3aa: CAWSVRQGTNEQFF

v_gene: TRBV5-1
j_gene: TRBJ2-5
d_gene: TRBD2
abundance: NA
CDR3nt: TGCGCCAGCCGAGCTCGCCCTAGCGGGGAAGAGACCCAGTACTTC
CDR3aa: CASRARPSGEETQYF

v_gene: TRBV19
j_gene: TRBJ1-1
d_gene: NA
abundance: NA
CDR3nt: TGTGCCAGTAGTAAGAGGGGACTGGACACTGAAGCTTTCTTT
CDR3aa: CASSKRGLDTEAFF

v_gene: TRBV19
j_gene: TRBJ1-5
d_gene: NA
abundance: NA
CDR3nt: TGTGCCAGTAGTATAGACGACAGGTCCCTTGACAATCAGCCCCAGCATTTT
CDR3aa: CASSIDDRSLDNQPQHF

v_gene: TRBV5-1
j_gene: TRBJ2-2
d_gene: TRBD2
abundance: NA
CDR3nt: TGCGCCAGCAGCTTCCAGGGAGGGGACACCGGGGAGCTGTTTTTT
CDR3aa: CASSFQGGDTGELFF

v_gene: TRBV9
j_gene: TRBJ1-1
d_gene: NA
abundance: once
CDR3nt: TGTGCCAGCAGCGTAGAGGGGATCACTGAAGCTTTCTTT
CDR3aa: CASSVEGITEAFF

v_gene: TRBV19
j_gene: TRBJ1-5
d_gene: TRBD1
abundance: once
CDR3nt: TGTGCCAGTAGTCAGAGGACAGGACAACAGCCCCAGCATTTT
CDR3aa: CASSQRTGQQPQHF

v_gene: TRBV2
j_gene: TRBJ2-7
d_gene: TRBD1
abundance: once
CDR3nt: TGTGCCAGCAGGGGGGACAGTCTGGAGCAGTACTTC
CDR3aa: CASRGDSLEQYF

v_gene: TRBV6-4
j_gene: TRBJ1-1
d_gene: NA
abundance: NA
CDR3nt: TGTGCCAGCAGTGACTCCGGGGGACACACTGAAGCTTTCTTT
CDR3aa: CASSDSGGHTEAFF

v_gene: TRBV9
j_gene: TRBJ2-1
d_gene: TRBD2
abundance: NA
CDR3nt: TGTGCCAGCAGCGTAGGTCTAGCGGGGGTTTACAATGAGCAGTTCTTC
CDR3aa: CASSVGLAGVYNEQFF

v_gene: TRBV14
j_gene: TRBJ2-3
d_gene: NA
abundance: NA
CDR3nt: TGTGCCAGCAGCGAATTCGATGGGAGTCTCACGCAGTATTTT
CDR3aa: CASSEFDGSLTQYF

v_gene: TRBV7-9
j_gene: TRBJ1-4
d_gene: NA
abundance: few
CDR3nt: TGTGCCAGCAGCTTGGGGGGAACTAATGAAAAACTGTTTTTT
CDR3aa: CASSLGGTNEKLFF